Listed below are T cell receptor beta chains from one sample, sequenced in a study of blood T cell repertoires in COVID-19. Sequencing used immunoSEQ multiplex PCR; TCRdb keeps in-frame clones, though not all of them. Among about 89,000 clones listed, around 80% were seen once. Material for sequencing was peripheral blood. These receptor sequences come from a man aged 70 or older with acute or convalescent COVID-19. The CDR3 runs from the conserved cysteine through the conserved F or W. Fields, in order: D gene, J gene, clone size, V gene, CDR3 protein, CDR3 DNA. The D gene is left open where the match is weak. Part of the rows lack a size; the others show once, few, many or a class for expanded clones.

-,TRBJ2-1,-,TRBV10-1,CASSEVGVEEQFF,TGCGCCAGCAGTGAGGTAGGGGTTGAGGAGCAGTTCTTC
-,TRBJ2-2,-,TRBV4-1,CASSQEPGGELFF,TGCGCCAGCAGCCAAGAACCGGGCGGGGAGCTGTTTTTT
TRBD1,TRBJ2-7,few,TRBV2,CASSSLGTGVGEQYF,TGTGCCAGCAGTTCCCTGGGGACAGGGGTGGGGGAGCAGTACTTC
TRBD2,TRBJ2-7,once,TRBV4-1,CASSLKREGPENYEQYF,TGCGCCAGCAGCCTCAAACGGGAGGGCCCGGAAAACTACGAGCAGTACTTC
-,TRBJ2-2,few,TRBV10-3,CAISENGGRTGELFF,TGTGCCATCAGTGAGAACGGGGGTAGGACCGGGGAGCTGTTTTTT
TRBD1,TRBJ1-1,-,TRBV5-1,CASSLALPGQPSTEAFF,TGCGCCAGCAGCTTGGCCTTGCCGGGACAGCCGAGTACTGAAGCTTTCTTT
-,TRBJ2-3,-,TRBV7-2,CASSQGPGTNTQYF,TGTGCCAGCAGCCAGGGCCCGGGCACAAATACGCAGTATTTT
TRBD1,TRBJ2-7,-,TRBV5-4,CASSARTGGAWNEQYF,TGTGCCAGCAGCGCCCGGACAGGGGGCGCGTGGAACGAGCAGTACTTC
TRBD1,TRBJ1-2,-,TRBV4-1,CASSQVGQGFGYTF,TGCGCCAGCAGCCAAGTCGGACAGGGTTTTGGCTACACCTTC
-,TRBJ2-7,-,TRBV3-1/TRBV3-2,CASSAQGSTYEQYF,TGTGCCAGCAGCGCTCAGGGTAGTACCTACGAGCAGTACTTC
TRBD1,TRBJ2-2,-,TRBV7-2,CASSLLGQGISGELFF,TGTGCCAGCAGCCTCTTGGGACAGGGGATATCCGGGGAGCTGTTTTTT
-,TRBJ1-1,-,TRBV9,CASSPRRTRTEAFF,TGTGCCAGCAGCCCCCGGAGGACCCGCACTGAAGCTTTCTTT
-,TRBJ2-2,-,TRBV7-9,CASSLREGGQHTGELFF,TGTGCCAGCAGCTTAAGGGAAGGGGGTCAGCACACCGGGGAGCTGTTTTTT
TRBD1,TRBJ2-2,-,TRBV6-5,CAIRVQGVTGELFF,TGTGCCATTAGGGTACAGGGGGTCACCGGGGAGCTGTTTTTT
TRBD1,TRBJ2-1,-,TRBV7-2,CASSSTGISYNEQFF,TGTGCCAGCAGCTCGACAGGGATTTCCTACAATGAGCAGTTCTTC
-,TRBJ1-5,-,TRBV19,CASSNYKVLPTQHF,TGTGCCAGTAGTAACTATAAAGTTCTCCCGACCCAGCATTTT
-,TRBJ1-6,-,TRBV15,CATSRAEESPLHF,TGTGCCACCAGCAGGGCCGAGGAATCACCCCTCCACTTT
-,TRBJ1-3,-,TRBV28,CASNGSGNTIYF,TGTGCCAGCAACGGGTCGGGAAACACCATATATTTT
TRBD2,TRBJ2-3,-,TRBV19,CASRSRGLAGPRTDTQYF,TGTGCCAGTAGATCGCGGGGCCTAGCGGGCCCCAGAACAGATACGCAGTATTTT
TRBD1,TRBJ1-1,-,TRBV6-6,CASRLQGVVTEAFF,TGTGCCAGCAGACTACAGGGGGTGGTCACTGAAGCTTTCTTT
TRBD1,TRBJ1-1,-,TRBV6-6,CASSDRGGYTEAFF,TGTGCCAGCAGCGACAGGGGTGGGTACACTGAAGCTTTCTTT
TRBD1,TRBJ2-1,few,TRBV5-6,CASSDRSRDRVGEQFF,TGTGCCAGCAGCGACAGATCCCGGGACAGGGTCGGTGAGCAGTTCTTC
TRBD1,TRBJ1-1,-,TRBV5-1,CASRADFTGVSGFF,TGCGCCAGCCGCGCCGATTTTACAGGGGTGAGTGGTTTCTTT
TRBD1,TRBJ1-2,-,TRBV6-2/TRBV6-3,CASSDQLGQGGGYTF,TGTGCCAGCAGTGACCAATTGGGACAGGGTGGCGGCTACACCTTC
-,TRBJ1-1,-,TRBV6-4,CASSDGAGEAFF,TGTGCCAGCAGTGACGGGGCAGGGGAAGCTTTCTTT
TRBD1,TRBJ1-5,-,TRBV4-1,CASSGQVWSNQPQHF,TGCGCCAGCAGCGGACAGGTATGGAGCAATCAGCCCCAGCATTTT
TRBD2,TRBJ2-7,few,TRBV10-3,CAISAAGGPHEQYF,TGTGCCATCAGTGCCGCGGGAGGGCCTCACGAGCAGTACTTC
-,TRBJ1-1,once,TRBV10-3,CAISDGRNTEAFF,TGTGCCATCAGTGATGGGAGGAACACTGAAGCTTTCTTT
-,TRBJ2-7,-,TRBV9,CASSVGAPTHEQYF,TGTGCCAGCAGCGTAGGGGCCCCGACCCACGAGCAGTACTTC
-,TRBJ1-1,-,TRBV14,CASSKTVNTEAFF,TGTGCCAGCAGTAAAACAGTGAACACTGAAGCTTTCTTT
TRBD2,TRBJ2-1,-,TRBV18,CASSPASGFYNEQFF,TGTGCCAGCTCACCAGCTAGCGGGTTTTACAATGAGCAGTTCTTC
TRBD2,TRBJ2-7,-,TRBV5-1,CASSSTGTRDTYEQYF,TGCGCCAGCAGTAGCACCGGGACTAGAGACACCTACGAGCAGTACTTC